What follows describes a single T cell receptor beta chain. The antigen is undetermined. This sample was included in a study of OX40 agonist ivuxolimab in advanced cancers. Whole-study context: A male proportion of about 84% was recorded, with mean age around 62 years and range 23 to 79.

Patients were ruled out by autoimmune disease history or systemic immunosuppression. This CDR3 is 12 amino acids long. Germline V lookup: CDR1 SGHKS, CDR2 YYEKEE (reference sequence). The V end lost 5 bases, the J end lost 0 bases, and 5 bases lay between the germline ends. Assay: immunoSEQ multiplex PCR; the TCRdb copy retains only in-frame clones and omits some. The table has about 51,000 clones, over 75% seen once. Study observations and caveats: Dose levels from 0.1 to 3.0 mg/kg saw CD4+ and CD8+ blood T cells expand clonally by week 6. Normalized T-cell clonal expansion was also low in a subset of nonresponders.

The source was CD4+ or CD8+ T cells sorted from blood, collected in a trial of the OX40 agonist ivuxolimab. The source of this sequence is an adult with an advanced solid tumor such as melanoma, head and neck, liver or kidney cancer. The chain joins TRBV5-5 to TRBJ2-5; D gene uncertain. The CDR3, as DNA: TGTGCCAGCAGATCGTACCAAGAGACCCAGTACTTC. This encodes CASRSYQETQYF.